The entry below describes one TCR beta chain. This sample is drawn from a study of blood T cell repertoires in COVID-19. This table comes from immunoSEQ multiplex PCR, and its TCRdb copy is limited to in-frame clones, with some not included. The sample consists of some 56,000 clones, roughly 89% of them appearing once. The CDR3 has 13 residues. The germline V and J ends were trimmed by 1 base and 3 bases, with 7 bases remaining between them. The germline gives CDR1 SGHVS, CDR2 FQNEAQ. Sequenced: peripheral blood. This chain joins TRBV7-8 and TRBJ2-7, with D uncertain. This receptor was obtained from a woman aged 60-75 years with COVID-19, enrolled during active disease. CDR3 protein: CASSLGLHYEQYF. The CDR3 nucleotides are TGTGCCAGCAGCTTAGGATTACACTACGAGCAGTACTTC.